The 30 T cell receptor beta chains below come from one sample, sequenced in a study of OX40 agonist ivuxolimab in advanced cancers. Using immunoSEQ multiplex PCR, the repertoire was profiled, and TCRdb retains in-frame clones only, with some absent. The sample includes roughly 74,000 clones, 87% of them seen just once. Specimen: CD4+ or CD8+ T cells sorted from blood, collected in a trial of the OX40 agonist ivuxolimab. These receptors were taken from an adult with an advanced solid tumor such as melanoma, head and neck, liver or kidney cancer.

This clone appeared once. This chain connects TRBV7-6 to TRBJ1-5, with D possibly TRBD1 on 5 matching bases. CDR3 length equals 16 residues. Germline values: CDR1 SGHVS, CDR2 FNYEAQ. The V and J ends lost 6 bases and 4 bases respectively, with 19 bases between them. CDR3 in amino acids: CASSPTPWRGNQPQHF. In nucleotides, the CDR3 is TGTGCCAGCAGTCCTACCCCATGGAGGGGTAATCAGCCCCAGCATTTT.

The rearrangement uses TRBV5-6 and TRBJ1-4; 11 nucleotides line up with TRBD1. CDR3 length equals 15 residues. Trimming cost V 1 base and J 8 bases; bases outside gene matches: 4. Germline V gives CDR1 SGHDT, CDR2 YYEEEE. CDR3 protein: CASSLWDRGAEKLFF. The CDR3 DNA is TGTGCCAGCAGCTTGTGGGACAGGGGGGCGGAAAAACTGTTTTTT. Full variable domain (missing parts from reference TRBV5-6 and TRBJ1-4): DAGVTQSPTHLIKTRGQQVTLRCSPKSGHDTVSWYQQALGQGPQFIFQYYEEEERQRGNFPDRFSGHQFPNYSSELNVNALLLGDSALYLCASSLWDRGAEKLFFGSGTQLSVL.

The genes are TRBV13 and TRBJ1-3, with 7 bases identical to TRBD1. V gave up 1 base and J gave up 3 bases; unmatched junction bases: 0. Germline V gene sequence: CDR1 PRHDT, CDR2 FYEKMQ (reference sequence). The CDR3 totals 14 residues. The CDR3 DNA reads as TGTGCCAGCAGCTTAGACAGGGGTGGAAACACCATATATTTT. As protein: CASSLDRGGNTIYF. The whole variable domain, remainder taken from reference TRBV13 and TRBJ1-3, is AAGVIQSPRHLIKEKRETATLKCYPIPRHDTVYWYQQGPGQDPQFLISFYEKMQSDKGSIPDRFSAQQFSDYHSELNMSSLELGDSALYFCASSLDRGGNTIYFGEGSWLTVV.

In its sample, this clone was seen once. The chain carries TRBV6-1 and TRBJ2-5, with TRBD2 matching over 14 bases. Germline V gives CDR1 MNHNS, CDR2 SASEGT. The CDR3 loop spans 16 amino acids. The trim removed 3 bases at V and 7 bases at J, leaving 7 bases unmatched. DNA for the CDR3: TGTGCCAGCAGTGAGGGACTAGCGGGAGTTATGGGGACCCAGTACTTC. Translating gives CASSEGLAGVMGTQYF.

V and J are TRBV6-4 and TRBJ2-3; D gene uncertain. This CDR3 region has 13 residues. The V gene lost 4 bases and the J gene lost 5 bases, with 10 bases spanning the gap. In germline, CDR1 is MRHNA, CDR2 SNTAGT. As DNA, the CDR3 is TGTGCCAGCAGTGCTCAGGCCCGAGATACGCAGTATTTT. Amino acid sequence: CASSAQARDTQYF.

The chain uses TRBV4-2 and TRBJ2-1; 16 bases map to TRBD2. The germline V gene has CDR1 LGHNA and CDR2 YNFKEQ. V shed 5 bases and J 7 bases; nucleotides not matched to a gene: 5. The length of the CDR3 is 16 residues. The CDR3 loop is CASSEPGLAGGNEQFF. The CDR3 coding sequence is TGTGCCAGCAGCGAACCGGGACTAGCGGGAGGGAATGAGCAGTTCTTC.

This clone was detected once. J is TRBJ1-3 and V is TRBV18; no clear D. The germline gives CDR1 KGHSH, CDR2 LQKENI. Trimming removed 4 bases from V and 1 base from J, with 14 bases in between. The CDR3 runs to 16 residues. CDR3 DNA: TGTGCCAGCTCACTCCGAGCTACAGAGTCTGGAAACACCATATATTTT. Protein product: CASSLRATESGNTIYF.

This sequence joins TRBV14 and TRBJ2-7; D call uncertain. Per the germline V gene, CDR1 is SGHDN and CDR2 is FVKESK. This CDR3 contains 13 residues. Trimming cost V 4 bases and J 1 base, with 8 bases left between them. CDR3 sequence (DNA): TGTGCCAGCAGCCCTCGAGATTCCTACGAGCAGTACTTC. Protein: CASSPRDSYEQYF.

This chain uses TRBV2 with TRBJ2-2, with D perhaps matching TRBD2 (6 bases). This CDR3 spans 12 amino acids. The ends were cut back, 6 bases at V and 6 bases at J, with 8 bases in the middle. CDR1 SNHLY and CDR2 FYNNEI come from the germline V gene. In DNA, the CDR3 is TGTGCCAGCAGACTAGCCCCCGGGGAGCTGTTTTTT. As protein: CASRLAPGELFF.

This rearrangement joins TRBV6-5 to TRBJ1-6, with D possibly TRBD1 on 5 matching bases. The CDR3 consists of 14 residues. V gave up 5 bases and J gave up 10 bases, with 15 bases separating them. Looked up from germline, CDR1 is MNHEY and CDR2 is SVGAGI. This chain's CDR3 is CASSLSRRDSPLHF. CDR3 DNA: TGTGCCAGCAGTCTCTCTCGGCGGGACTCACCCCTCCACTTT.

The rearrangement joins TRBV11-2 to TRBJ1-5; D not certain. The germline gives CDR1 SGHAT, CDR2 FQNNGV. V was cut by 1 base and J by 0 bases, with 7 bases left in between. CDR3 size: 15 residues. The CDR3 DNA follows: TGTGCCAGCAGCTTAGGGGCTAATAGCAATCAGCCCCAGCATTTT. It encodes CASSLGANSNQPQHF. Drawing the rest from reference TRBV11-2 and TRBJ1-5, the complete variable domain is EAGVAQSPRYKIIEKRQSVAFWCNPISGHATLYWYQQILGQGPKLLIQFQNNGVVDDSQLPKDRFSAERLKGVDSTLKIQPAKLEDSAVYLCASSLGANSNQPQHFGDGTRLSIL.

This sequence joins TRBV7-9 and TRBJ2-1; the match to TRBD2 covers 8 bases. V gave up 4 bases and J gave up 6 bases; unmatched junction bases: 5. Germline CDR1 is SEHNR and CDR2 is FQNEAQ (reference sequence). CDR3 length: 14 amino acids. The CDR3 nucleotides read TGTGCCAGCAGCTCCCGGACTAGCAGCAATGAGCAGTTCTTC. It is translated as CASSSRTSSNEQFF.

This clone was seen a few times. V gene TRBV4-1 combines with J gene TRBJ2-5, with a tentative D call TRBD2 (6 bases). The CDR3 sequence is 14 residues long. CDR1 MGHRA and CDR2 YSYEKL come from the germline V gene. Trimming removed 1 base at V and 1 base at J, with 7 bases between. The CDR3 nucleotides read TGCGCCAGCAGCCAAGCACTAGCCCAAGAGACCCAGTACTTC. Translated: CASSQALAQETQYF.

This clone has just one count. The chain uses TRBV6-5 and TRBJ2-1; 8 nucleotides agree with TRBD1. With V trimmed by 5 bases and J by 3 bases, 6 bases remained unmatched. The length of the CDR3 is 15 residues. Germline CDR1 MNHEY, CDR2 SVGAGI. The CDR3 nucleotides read TGTGCCAGCAGTCGGACAGGGAATAACTACAATGAGCAGTTCTTC. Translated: CASSRTGNNYNEQFF.

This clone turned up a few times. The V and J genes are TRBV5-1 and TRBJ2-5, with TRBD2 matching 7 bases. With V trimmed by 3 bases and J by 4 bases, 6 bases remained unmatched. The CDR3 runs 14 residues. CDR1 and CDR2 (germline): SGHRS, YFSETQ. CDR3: CASSSASGSETQYF. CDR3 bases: TGCGCCAGCAGCTCCGCTAGCGGATCAGAGACCCAGTACTTC. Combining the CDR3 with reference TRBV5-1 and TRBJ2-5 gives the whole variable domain KAGVTQTPRYLIKTRGQQVTLSCSPISGHRSVSWYQQTPGQGLQFLFEYFSETQRNKGNFPGRFSGRQFSNSRSEMNVSTLELGDSALYLCASSSASGSETQYFGPGTRLLVL.

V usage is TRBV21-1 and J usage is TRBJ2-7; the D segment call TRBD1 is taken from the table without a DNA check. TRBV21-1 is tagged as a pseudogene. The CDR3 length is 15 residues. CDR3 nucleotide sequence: TGTGCCAGCAGCAAAGAAAATGTCAAAACCTACGAGCAGTACTTC. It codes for CASSKENVKTYEQYF.

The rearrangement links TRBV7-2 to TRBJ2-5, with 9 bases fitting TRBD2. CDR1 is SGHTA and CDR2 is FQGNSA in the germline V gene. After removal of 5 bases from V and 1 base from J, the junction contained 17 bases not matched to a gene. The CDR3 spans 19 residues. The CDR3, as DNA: TGTGCCAGCAGCCCAAAGTTAGGTGGCGGGGGGGCCGGCCAAGAGACCCAGTACTTC. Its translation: CASSPKLGGGGAGQETQYF.

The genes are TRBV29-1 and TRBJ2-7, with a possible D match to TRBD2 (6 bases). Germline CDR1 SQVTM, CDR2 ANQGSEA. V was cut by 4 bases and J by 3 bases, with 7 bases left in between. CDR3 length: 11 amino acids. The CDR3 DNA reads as TGCAGCGTTGCGCGGGGCTACGAGCAGTACTTC. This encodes CSVARGYEQYF.

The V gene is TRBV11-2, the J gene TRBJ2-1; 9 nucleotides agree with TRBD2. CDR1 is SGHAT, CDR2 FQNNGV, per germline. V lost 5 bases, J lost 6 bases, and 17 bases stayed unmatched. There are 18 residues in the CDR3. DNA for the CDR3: TGTGCCAGCAGCCGCCCGCCCGGGAGGGGCGGGGGGGCCAATGAGCAGTTCTTC. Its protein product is CASSRPPGRGGGANEQFF.

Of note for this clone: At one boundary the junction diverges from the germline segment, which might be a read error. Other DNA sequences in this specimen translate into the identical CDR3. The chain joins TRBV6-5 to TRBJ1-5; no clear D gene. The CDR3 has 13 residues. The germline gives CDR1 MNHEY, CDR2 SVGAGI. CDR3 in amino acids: CASSYSPNQPQHF. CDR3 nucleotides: TGCGCCAGCAGTTACTCGCCGAATCAGCCCCAGCATTTT.

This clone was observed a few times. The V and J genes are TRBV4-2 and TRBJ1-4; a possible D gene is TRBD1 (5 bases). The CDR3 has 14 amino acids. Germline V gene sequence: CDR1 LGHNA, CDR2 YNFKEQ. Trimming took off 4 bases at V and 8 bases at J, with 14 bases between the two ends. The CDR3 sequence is CASSPGEGQEKLFF. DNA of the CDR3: TGTGCCAGCAGCCCCGGAGAGGGGCAAGAAAAACTGTTTTTT.

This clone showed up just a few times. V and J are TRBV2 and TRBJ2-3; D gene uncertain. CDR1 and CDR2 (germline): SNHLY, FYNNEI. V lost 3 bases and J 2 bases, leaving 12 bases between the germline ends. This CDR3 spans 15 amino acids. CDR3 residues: CASSDMGSPTDTQYF. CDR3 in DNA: TGTGCCAGCAGTGATATGGGTAGCCCCACAGATACGCAGTATTTT.

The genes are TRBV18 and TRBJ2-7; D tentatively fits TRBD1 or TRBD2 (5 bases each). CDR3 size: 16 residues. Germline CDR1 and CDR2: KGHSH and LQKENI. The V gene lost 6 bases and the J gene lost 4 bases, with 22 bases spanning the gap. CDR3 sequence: CASSRGTASNYYEQYF. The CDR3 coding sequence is TGTGCCAGCTCTAGAGGGACGGCAAGCAATTATTACGAGCAGTACTTC.

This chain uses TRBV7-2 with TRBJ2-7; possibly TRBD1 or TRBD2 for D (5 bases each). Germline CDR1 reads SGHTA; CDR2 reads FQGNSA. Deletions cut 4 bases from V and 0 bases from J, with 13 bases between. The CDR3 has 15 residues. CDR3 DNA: TGTGCCAGCAGCTCTTCCCCGGGACCCTCCTACGAGCAGTACTTC. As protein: CASSSSPGPSYEQYF. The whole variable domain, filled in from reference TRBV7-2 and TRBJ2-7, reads GAGVSQSPSNKVTEKGKDVELRCDPISGHTALYWYRQSLGQGLEFLIYFQGNSAPDKSGLPSDRFSAERTGGSVSTLTIQRTQQEDSAVYLCASSSSPGPSYEQYFGPGTRLTVT.

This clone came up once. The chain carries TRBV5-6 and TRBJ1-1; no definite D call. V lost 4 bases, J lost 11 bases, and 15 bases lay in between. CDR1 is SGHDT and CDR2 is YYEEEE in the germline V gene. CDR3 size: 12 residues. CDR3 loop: CASSPGPDRAFF. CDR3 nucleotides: TGTGCCAGCAGCCCAGGACCGGATCGGGCTTTCTTT.

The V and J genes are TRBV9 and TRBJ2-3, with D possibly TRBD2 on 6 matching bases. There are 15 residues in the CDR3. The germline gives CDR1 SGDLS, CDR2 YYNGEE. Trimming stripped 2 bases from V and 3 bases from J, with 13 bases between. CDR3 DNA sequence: TGTGCCAGCAGCGTTGCGGGGATGGGTACAGATACGCAGTATTTT. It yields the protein CASSVAGMGTDTQYF.

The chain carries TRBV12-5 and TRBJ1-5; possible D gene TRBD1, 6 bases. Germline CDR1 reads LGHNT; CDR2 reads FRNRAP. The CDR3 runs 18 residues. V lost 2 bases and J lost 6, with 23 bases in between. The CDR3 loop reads CASGLLTGDRDTGQPQHF. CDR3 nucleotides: TGTGCTAGTGGTTTGCTTACCGGGGATCGGGACACGGGTCAGCCCCAGCATTTT.

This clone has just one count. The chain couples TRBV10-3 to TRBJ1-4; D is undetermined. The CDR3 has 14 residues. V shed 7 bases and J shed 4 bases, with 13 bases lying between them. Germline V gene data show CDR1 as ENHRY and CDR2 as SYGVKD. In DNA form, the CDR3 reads TGTGCCATCAATAGAAGACTGATTAATGAAAAACTGTTTTTT. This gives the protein CAINRRLINEKLFF.

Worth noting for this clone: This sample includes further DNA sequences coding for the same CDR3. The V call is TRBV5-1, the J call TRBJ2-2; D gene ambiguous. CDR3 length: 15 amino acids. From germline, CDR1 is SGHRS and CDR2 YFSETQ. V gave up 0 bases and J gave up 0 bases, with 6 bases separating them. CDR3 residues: CASSLGAANTGELFF. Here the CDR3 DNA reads TGCGCCAGCAGCTTGGGGGCCGCGAACACCGGGGAGCTGTTTTTT.

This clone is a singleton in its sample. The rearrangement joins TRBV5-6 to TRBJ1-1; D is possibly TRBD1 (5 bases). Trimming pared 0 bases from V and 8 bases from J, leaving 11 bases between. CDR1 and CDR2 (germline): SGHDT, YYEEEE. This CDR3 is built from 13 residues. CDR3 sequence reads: CASSLGRGAEAFF. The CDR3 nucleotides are TGTGCCAGCAGCTTGGGGAGAGGGGCAGAAGCTTTCTTT.